A single sample is the source of the 13 T cell receptor beta chains below, sequenced in a study of OX40 agonist ivuxolimab in advanced cancers. The method was immunoSEQ multiplex PCR; TCRdb's version includes in-frame clones alone and lacks a portion of them. The repertoire holds under 20,000 clones, with roughly 89% as singletons. This specimen was CD4+ or CD8+ T cells sorted from blood, taken in a trial of the OX40 agonist ivuxolimab. The receptors originated from an adult with an advanced solid tumor such as melanoma, head and neck, liver or kidney cancer.

The J gene is TRBJ1-5, the V gene TRBV6-1; D remains ambiguous. The CDR3 covers 15 residues. Germline V gives CDR1 MNHNS, CDR2 SASEGT. V lost 1 base and J 6 bases, leaving 13 bases between the germline ends. The CDR3 reads CASSEVRGGTQPQHF. The CDR3 DNA sequence: TGTGCCAGCAGTGAAGTTAGAGGAGGAACTCAGCCCCAGCATTTT.

The chain couples TRBV10-1 to TRBJ2-3; D gene unclear. The germline V gene has CDR1 WNHNN and CDR2 SYGVQD (reference sequence). Trimming left V 3 bases short and J 2 bases short, with 12 bases between. The CDR3 totals 15 residues. CDR3: CASSDNTTNTDTQYF. CDR3 DNA sequence: TGCGCCAGCAGTGATAATACAACAAACACAGATACGCAGTATTTT.

The rearrangement uses TRBV12-5 and TRBJ2-1; TRBD2 agrees at 13 bases. V trimming: 3 bases; J trimming: 8 bases; junction bases outside the gene matches: 7. This CDR3 contains 16 residues. In germline, CDR1 is LGHNT, CDR2 FRNRAP. CDR3 bases: TGTGCTAGTGGTTTAGGACTAGCGGGAGAGTCCGATGAGCAGTTCTTC. Protein: CASGLGLAGESDEQFF.

This clone was seen once. The rearrangement uses TRBV6-6 and TRBJ1-5, with no clear D. The V gene lost 5 bases and the J gene lost 3 bases, with 2 bases spanning the gap. The CDR3 sequence is 11 residues long. The germline V gene has CDR1 MNHNY and CDR2 SVGAGI (reference sequence). This CDR3 reads CASSPNQPQHF. CDR3 bases: TGTGCCAGCAGTCCCAATCAGCCCCAGCATTTT.

The CDR3 coding sequence is TGTGCCAGCAGCTCTCGGCCGGGGTATTACGAGCAGTACTTC. Residues: CASSSRPGYYEQYF. The chain recombines TRBV27 with TRBJ2-7; D may be TRBD2 (5 bases). Trimming removed 6 bases at V and 4 bases at J, with 16 bases between. The CDR3 contains 14 residues. Germline V lookup: CDR1 MNHEY, CDR2 SMNVEV (reference sequence).

The rearrangement joins TRBV4-1 to TRBJ2-7, with TRBD2 as a possible D gene (5 bases). V was cut by 4 bases and J by 0 bases, with 13 bases left in between. CDR3 size: 15 residues. CDR1 MGHRA and CDR2 YSYEKL come from the germline V gene. The CDR3 DNA follows: TGCGCCAGCAGCCTCGCACCCGGACTCTCCTACGAGCAGTACTTC. It specifies CASSLAPGLSYEQYF.

This clone was counted once. This chain joins TRBV27 and TRBJ1-2, with D possibly matching TRBD1 (6 bases). This CDR3 comprises 13 residues. The germline V gene has CDR1 MNHEY and CDR2 SMNVEV (reference sequence). V lost 0 bases to trimming and J lost 5 bases, with 7 bases between them. As DNA, the CDR3 is TGTGCCAGCAGTTTATCCAGGGGATATGGCTACACCTTC. Translation gives CASSLSRGYGYTF.

V usage is TRBV5-1 and J usage is TRBJ2-2; 8 nucleotides match TRBD1. CDR3 length: 15 residues. V dropped 4 bases and J dropped 6; count of bases not matched to a gene: 8. Germline values: CDR1 SGHRS, CDR2 YFSETQ. This chain's CDR3 is CASSVDRGGPGELFF. Here the CDR3 DNA reads TGCGCCAGCAGCGTTGACAGGGGAGGCCCCGGGGAGCTGTTTTTT.

This chain connects TRBV30 to TRBJ2-3, with 8 bases matching TRBD2. J was trimmed by 0 bases and V by 5 bases; bases with no gene match: 4. The CDR3 covers 14 residues. Germline V lookup: CDR1 GTSNPN, CDR2 SVGIG (reference sequence). The CDR3 spells CAWLLAASTDTQYF. The CDR3 DNA sequence: TGTGCCTGGTTACTAGCGGCAAGCACAGATACGCAGTATTTT. The variable domain in full, with the rest retrieved from reference TRBV30 and TRBJ2-3, is SQTIHQWPATLVQPVGSPLSLECTVEGTSNPNLYWYRQAAGRGLQLLFYSVGIGQISSEVPQNLSASRPQDRQFILSSKKLLLSDSGFYLCAWLLAASTDTQYFGPGTRLTVL.

The J gene is TRBJ2-7, the V gene TRBV19; TRBD2 might be the D (6 bases). V was pared by 5 bases and J by 0 bases, with 8 bases between. CDR3 size: 13 residues. Germline V gene lookup returns CDR1 LNHDA and CDR2 SQIVND (reference sequence). Written as DNA, the CDR3 is TGTGCCAGTAGTCCGGGAGCCTCCTACGAGCAGTACTTC. This translates into CASSPGASYEQYF.

The V gene is TRBV7-9, the J gene TRBJ2-7; 13 bases agree with TRBD2. This CDR3 has 15 residues. J lost 3 bases, V lost 5 bases, and 4 bases had no gene match. Germline V gene data show CDR1 as SEHNR and CDR2 as FQNEAQ (reference sequence). As DNA, the CDR3 is TGTGCCAGCAGCCCCGGGACTAGCGGGATCTACGAGCAGTACTTC. It is translated as CASSPGTSGIYEQYF. The whole variable domain, remainder taken from reference TRBV7-9 and TRBJ2-7, is DTGVSQNPRHKITKRGQNVTFRCDPISEHNRLYWYRQTLGQGPEFLTYFQNEAQLEKSRLLSDRFSAERPKGSFSTLEIQRTEQGDSAMYLCASSPGTSGIYEQYFGPGTRLTVT.

The chain uses TRBV4-2 and TRBJ1-1; D uncertain. The germline CDR1 and CDR2 sequences are LGHNA and YNFKEQ. Trimming cost V 0 bases and J 4 bases, with 18 bases left between them. The CDR3 spans 17 residues. CDR3 protein: CASSQEVVSLMGTEAFF. The CDR3 DNA follows: TGTGCCAGCAGCCAAGAGGTTGTGTCGCTAATGGGCACTGAAGCTTTCTTT.

The chain is built from TRBV27 and TRBJ2-1; maybe TRBD2 (5 bases). Germline CDR1 MNHEY, CDR2 SMNVEV (reference sequence). The ends were cut back, 8 bases at V and 0 bases at J, with 8 bases in the middle. The CDR3 is 13 amino acids. The CDR3 DNA sequence: TGTGCCAGCGGGAGTAGCTCCTACAATGAGCAGTTCTTC. It encodes CASGSSSYNEQFF.